A single sample gave rise to the 10 T cell receptor beta chains below, sequenced in a study of blood T cell repertoires in COVID-19. The data were produced by immunoSEQ multiplex PCR, yet TCRdb's version contains in-frame clones alone and is incomplete. This table has 300,000 to 350,000 clones, less than 90% appearing once. Sequencing was done on a sample of PBMCs or T cells enriched from blood (not recorded which). The receptors shown here come from a woman in her thirties who had recovered from COVID-19.

The chain is built from TRBV14 and TRBJ2-3; 8 bases align to TRBD1. Germline loops: CDR1 SGHDN, CDR2 FVKESK. With V trimmed by 0 bases and J by 4 bases, 3 bases remained unmatched. The CDR3 loop spans 15 amino acids. The CDR3 DNA reads TGTGCCAGCAGCCAAGAGAGGACAGGGTCAGATACGCAGTATTTT. Its protein product is CASSQERTGSDTQYF. The variable domain in full, completed from reference TRBV14 and TRBJ2-3, reads EAGVTQFPSHSVIEKGQTVTLRCDPISGHDNLYWYRRVMGKEIKFLLHFVKESKQDESGMPNNRFLAERTGGTYSTLKVQPAELEDSGVYFCASSQERTGSDTQYFGPGTRLTVL.

The rearrangement joins TRBV10-3 to TRBJ2-1; maybe TRBD2 (6 bases). The CDR3 length is 11 residues. The ends were cut back, 6 bases at V and 7 bases at J, with 7 bases in the middle. Germline V CDR1 and CDR2: ENHRY, SYGVKD. CDR3 sequence: CAIRGGNEQFF. CDR3 DNA sequence: TGTGCCATCAGGGGGGGAAATGAGCAGTTCTTC.

The chain recombines TRBV15 with TRBJ2-2; possibly TRBD1 for D (6 bases). With 1 base removed from V and 4 bases from J, the gap between germline ends came to 10 bases. Germline lookup yields CDR1 LNHNV and CDR2 YYDKDF (reference sequence). The CDR3 runs 15 residues. Written as DNA, the CDR3 is TGTGCCACCAGCAGAGTTAGGGGGTCCACCGGGGAGCTGTTTTTT. Residues: CATSRVRGSTGELFF.

The chain is built from TRBV28 and TRBJ1-3; 11 nucleotides align to TRBD1. This CDR3 spans 16 amino acids. The germline V gene encodes CDR1 MDHEN and CDR2 SYDVKM. The junction had 3 bases not matched to a gene; V was cut back by 2 bases and J by 3 bases. Written as DNA, the CDR3 is TGTGCCAGCAGTTTAGGACAGGGGGCGCGTGGAAACACCATATATTTT. Protein: CASSLGQGARGNTIYF.

V gene TRBV4-2 combines with J gene TRBJ2-6; D gene unclear. Germline values: CDR1 LGHNA, CDR2 YNFKEQ. Trimming pared 1 base from V and 0 bases from J, leaving 13 bases between. CDR3 size: 18 residues. The CDR3 DNA reads TGTGCCAGCAGCCAAGGCAACGAGGAATACTCTGGGGCCAACGTCCTGACTTTC. This gives the protein CASSQGNEEYSGANVLTF.

This chain links TRBV19 with TRBJ1-2; 10 bases agree with TRBD1. Germline V CDR1 and CDR2: LNHDA, SQIVND (reference sequence). This CDR3 comprises 17 residues. J gave up 4 bases and V 0 bases, and 8 bases lay outside the gene matches. The CDR3 reads CASSIDLWTGGSYGYTF. CDR3 nucleotide sequence: TGTGCCAGTAGTATAGATTTATGGACAGGGGGTAGCTATGGCTACACCTTC.

The chain has TRBV4-1 and TRBJ1-2; D possibly corresponds to TRBD1 (6 bases). CDR3 length: 14 residues. Trimming took 5 bases from V and 5 from J, leaving 15 bases between them. Germline V gives CDR1 MGHRA, CDR2 YSYEKL. The CDR3 DNA follows: TGCGCCAGCAGCGTACAGGGCGGAGGTTATGGCTACACCTTC. Protein sequence: CASSVQGGGYGYTF.

This clone was seen only once. This chain uses TRBV10-3 with TRBJ2-3, with 8 bases that match TRBD2. Germline loops: CDR1 ENHRY, CDR2 SYGVKD. J gave up 1 base and V 4 bases, and 7 bases lay outside the gene matches. The CDR3 extends over 16 amino acids. The CDR3 sequence is CAISVVRGDRTDTQYF. Written as DNA, the CDR3 is TGTGCCATCAGTGTTGTGCGGGGGGATCGCACAGATACGCAGTATTTT.

The chain is built from TRBV2 and TRBJ2-3, with 9 positions matching TRBD1. This CDR3 comprises 15 residues. The ends lost 5 bases at V and 4 bases at J; junction bases unmatched: 7. Germline CDR1 and CDR2: SNHLY and FYNNEI. The DNA of the CDR3 is TGTGCCAGCAGTTCCGGGACAGGGCGCGCAGATACGCAGTATTTT. Translating it yields CASSSGTGRADTQYF. Drawing the rest from reference TRBV2 and TRBJ2-3, the complete variable domain is EPEVTQTPSHQVTQMGQEVILRCVPISNHLYFYWYRQILGQKVEFLVSFYNNEISEKSEIFDDQFSVERPDGSNFTLKIRSTKLEDSAMYFCASSSGTGRADTQYFGPGTRLTVL.

The rearrangement uses TRBV5-6 and TRBJ1-2, with D uncertain. The germline V and J ends were trimmed by 0 bases and 2 bases, with 8 bases remaining between them. The CDR3 is 14 amino acids. CDR1 SGHDT and CDR2 YYEEEE come from the germline V gene. CDR3 sequence: CASSLGALNYGYTF. The CDR3 bases are TGTGCCAGCAGCTTGGGGGCGTTAAACTATGGCTACACCTTC.